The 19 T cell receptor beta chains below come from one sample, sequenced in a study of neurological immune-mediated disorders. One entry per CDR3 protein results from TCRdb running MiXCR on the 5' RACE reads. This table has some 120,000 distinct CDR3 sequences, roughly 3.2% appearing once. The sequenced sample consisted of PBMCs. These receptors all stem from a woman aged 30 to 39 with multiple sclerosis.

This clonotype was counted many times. The CDR3 nucleotides are TGCAGTGCTAGAGATCCGGGACTAGCGAGCAATGAGCAGTTCTTC. It translates to CSARDPGLASNEQFF. The rearrangement uses TRBV20-1 and TRBJ2-1, with 10 positions matching TRBD2. CDR1 DFQATT and CDR2 SNEGSKA come from the germline V gene (reference sequence). V lost 0 bases and J lost 6; bases outside the gene matches: 5. This CDR3 is 15 amino acids long.

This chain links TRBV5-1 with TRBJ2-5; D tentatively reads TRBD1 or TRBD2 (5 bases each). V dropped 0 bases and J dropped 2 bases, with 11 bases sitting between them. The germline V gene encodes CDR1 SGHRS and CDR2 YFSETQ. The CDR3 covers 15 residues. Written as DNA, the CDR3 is TGCGCCAGCAGCTTGGGGGACCTATCACAAGAGACCCAGTACTTC. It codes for CASSLGDLSQETQYF.

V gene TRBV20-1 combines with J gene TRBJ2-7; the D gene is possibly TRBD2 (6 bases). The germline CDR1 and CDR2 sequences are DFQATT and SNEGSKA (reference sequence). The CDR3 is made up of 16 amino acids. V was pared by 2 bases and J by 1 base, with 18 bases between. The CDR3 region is CSARPRRASVSYEQYF. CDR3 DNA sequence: TGCAGTGCTAGACCCCGAAGGGCTAGCGTATCCTACGAGCAGTACTTC.

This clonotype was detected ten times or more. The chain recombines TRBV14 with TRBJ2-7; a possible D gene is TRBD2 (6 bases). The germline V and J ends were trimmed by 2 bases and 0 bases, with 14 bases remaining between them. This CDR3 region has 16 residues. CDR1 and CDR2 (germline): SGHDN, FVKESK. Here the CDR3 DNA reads TGTGCCAGCAGCCAACTCCTTCCGGGAGCCTCCTACGAGCAGTACTTC. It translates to CASSQLLPGASYEQYF.

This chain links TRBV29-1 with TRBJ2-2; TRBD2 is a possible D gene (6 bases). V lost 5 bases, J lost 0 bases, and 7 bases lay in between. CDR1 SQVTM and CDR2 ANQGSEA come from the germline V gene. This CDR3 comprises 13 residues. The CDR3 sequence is CSVTGANTGELFF. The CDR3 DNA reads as TGCAGCGTTACGGGAGCGAACACCGGGGAGCTGTTTTTT.

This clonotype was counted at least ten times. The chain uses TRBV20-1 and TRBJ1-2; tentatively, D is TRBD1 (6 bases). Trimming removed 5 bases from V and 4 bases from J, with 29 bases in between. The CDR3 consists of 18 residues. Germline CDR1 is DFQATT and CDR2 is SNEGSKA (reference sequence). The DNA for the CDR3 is TGCAGTGCTGGACGACCGCTTTTAGACAGGCCCGGGGTCTATGGCTACACCTTC. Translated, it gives CSAGRPLLDRPGVYGYTF.

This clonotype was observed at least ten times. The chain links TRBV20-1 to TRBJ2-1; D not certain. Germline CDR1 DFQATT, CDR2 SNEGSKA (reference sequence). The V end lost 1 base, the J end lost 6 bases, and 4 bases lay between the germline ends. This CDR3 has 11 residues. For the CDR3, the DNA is TGCAGTGCTAGAGGGGTCAATGAGCAGTTCTTC. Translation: CSARGVNEQFF.

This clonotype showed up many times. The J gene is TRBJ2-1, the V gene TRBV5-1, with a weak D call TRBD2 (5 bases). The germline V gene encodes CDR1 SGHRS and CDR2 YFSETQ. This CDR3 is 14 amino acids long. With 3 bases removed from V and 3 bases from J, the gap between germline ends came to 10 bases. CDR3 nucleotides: TGCGCCAGCAGCTCCCACAGCGGCTACAATGAGCAGTTCTTC. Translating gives CASSSHSGYNEQFF.

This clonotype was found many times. DNA for the CDR3: TGCGCCAGCAGCTTGGGATTGTGGAACACTGAAGCTTTCTTT. Protein: CASSLGLWNTEAFF. This chain joins TRBV5-1 and TRBJ1-1; D remains ambiguous. The germline CDR1 and CDR2 sequences are SGHRS and YFSETQ. The V end was cut by 0 bases, the J end by 1 base, with 7 bases between. CDR3 length: 14 amino acids.

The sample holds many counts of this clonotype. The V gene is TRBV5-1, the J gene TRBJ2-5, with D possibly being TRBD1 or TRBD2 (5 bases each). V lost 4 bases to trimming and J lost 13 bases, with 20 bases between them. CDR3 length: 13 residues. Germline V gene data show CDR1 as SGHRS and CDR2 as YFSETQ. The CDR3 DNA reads TGCGCCAGCAGCCGAGGGGTTGGTTTCGACGGGTACTTC. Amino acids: CASSRGVGFDGYF.

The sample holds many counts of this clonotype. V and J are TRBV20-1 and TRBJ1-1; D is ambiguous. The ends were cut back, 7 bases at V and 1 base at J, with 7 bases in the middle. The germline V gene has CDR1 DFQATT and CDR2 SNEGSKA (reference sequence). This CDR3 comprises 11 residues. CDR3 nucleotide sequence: TGCAGTGTGCGGAGGAACACTGAAGCTTTCTTT. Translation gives CSVRRNTEAFF.

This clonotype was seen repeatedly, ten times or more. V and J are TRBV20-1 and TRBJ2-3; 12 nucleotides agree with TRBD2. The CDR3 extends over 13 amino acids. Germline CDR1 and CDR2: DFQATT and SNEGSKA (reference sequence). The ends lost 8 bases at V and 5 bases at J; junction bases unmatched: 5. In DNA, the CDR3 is TGCAGTCCTCTAGCGGGAGGGGGAGATACGCAGTATTTT. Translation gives CSPLAGGGDTQYF.

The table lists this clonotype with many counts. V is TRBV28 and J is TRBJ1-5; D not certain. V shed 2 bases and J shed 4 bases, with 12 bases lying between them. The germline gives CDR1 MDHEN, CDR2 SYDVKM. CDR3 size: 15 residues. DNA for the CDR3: TGTGCCAGCAGTTTAGACCGTCGCCTTAATCAGCCCCAGCATTTT. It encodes CASSLDRRLNQPQHF.

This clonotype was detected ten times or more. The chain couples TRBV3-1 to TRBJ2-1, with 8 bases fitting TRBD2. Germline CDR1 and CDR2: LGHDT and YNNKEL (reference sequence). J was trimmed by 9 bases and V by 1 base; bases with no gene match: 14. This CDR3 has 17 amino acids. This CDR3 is CASSQVLAGGYAFEQFF. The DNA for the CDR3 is TGTGCCAGCAGCCAAGTACTCGCGGGGGGCTACGCATTTGAGCAGTTCTTC.

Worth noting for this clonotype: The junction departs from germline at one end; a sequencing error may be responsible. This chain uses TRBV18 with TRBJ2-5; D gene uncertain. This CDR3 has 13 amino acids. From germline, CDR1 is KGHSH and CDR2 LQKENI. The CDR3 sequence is CASYSQAQENQYF. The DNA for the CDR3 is TGTGCCAGCTACTCCCAGGCTCAAGAGAACCAGTACTTC.

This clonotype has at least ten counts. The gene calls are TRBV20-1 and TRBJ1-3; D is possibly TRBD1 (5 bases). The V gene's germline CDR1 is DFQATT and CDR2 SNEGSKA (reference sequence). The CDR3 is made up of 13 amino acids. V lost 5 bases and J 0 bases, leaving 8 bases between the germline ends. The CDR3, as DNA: TGCAGTGCTCGACAGCGCTCTGGAAACACCATATATTTT. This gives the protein CSARQRSGNTIYF.

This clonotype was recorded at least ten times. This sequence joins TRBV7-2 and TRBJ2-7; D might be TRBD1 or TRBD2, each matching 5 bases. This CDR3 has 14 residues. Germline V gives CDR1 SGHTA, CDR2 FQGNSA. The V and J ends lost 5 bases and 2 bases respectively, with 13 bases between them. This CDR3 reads CASSPGTATYEQYF. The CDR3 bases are TGTGCCAGCAGCCCCGGGACGGCCACCTACGAGCAGTACTTC.

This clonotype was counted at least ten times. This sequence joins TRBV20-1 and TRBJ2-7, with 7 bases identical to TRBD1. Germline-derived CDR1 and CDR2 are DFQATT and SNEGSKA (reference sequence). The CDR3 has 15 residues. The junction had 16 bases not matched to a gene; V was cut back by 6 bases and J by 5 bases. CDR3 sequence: CSAKPAAGGSHEQYF. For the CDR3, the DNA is TGCAGTGCCAAGCCAGCGGCAGGGGGTTCCCACGAGCAGTACTTC.

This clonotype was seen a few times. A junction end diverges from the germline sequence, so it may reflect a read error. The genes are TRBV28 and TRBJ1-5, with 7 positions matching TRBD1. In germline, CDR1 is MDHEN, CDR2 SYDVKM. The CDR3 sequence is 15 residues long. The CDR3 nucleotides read TGTGCCAGCAGTTTAGGGGACAGCCGAGGGAAGACCCAGAATTTT. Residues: CASSLGDSRGKTQNF. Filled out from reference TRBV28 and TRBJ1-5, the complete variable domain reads DVKVTQSSRYLVKRTGEKVFLECVQDMDHENMFWYRQDPGLGLRLIYFSYDVKMKEKGDIPEGYSVSREKKERFSLILESASTNQTSMYLCASSLGDSRGKTQNFGDGTRLSIL.